This passage covers 18 T cell receptor beta chains from one sample sequenced in a study of CD4 T cells in relation to SARS-CoV-2 and coronaviruses. Unexposed donor CD4+ T cells date from about 2011-2018, before the COVID-19 pandemic. Isolation of CD4+ T cells took place after roughly nine days in culture. No cognate antigen is known for these TCRs. Produced via immunoSEQ multiplex PCR; TCRdb's table is partial and in-frame only. The sample has about 22,000 clones, under 85% seen once. The sample consisted of CD4+ T cells from PBMCs, cultured in vitro. Receptor source: a human donor in good health.

This clone was recorded only once. The genes are TRBV19 and TRBJ1-1; the D gene is possibly TRBD1 (5 bases). The CDR3 has 17 amino acids. The V end lost 5 bases, the J end lost 8 bases, and 27 bases lay between the germline ends. Germline V gives CDR1 LNHDA, CDR2 SQIVND (reference sequence). CDR3 sequence (DNA): TGTGCCAGTAGTTCAGACAGCCGCCGTACGAACGCCCGAGAAGCTTTCTTT. As protein: CASSSDSRRTNAREAFF.

V and J are TRBV5-8 and TRBJ2-5; weak D call: TRBD2 (5 bases). The CDR3 spans 15 residues. Trimming took 1 base from V and 1 from J, leaving 11 bases between them. Germline V gene sequence: CDR1 SGHTS, CDR2 YDEGEE. The CDR3 loop reads CASSLLVGGQETQYF. The CDR3 nucleotides read TGTGCCAGCAGCTTGTTGGTCGGAGGCCAAGAGACCCAGTACTTC. The full variable domain, in which reference TRBV5-8 and TRBJ2-5 provide the parts outside the CDR3, is EAGVTQSPTHLIKTRGQQATLRCSPISGHTSVYWYQQALGLGLQFLLWYDEGEERNRGNFPPRFSGRQFPNYSSELNVNALELEDSALYLCASSLLVGGQETQYFGPGTRLLVL.

The genes are TRBV30 and TRBJ1-1; perhaps TRBD1 as D (6 bases). The CDR3 extends over 13 amino acids. The germline V gene encodes CDR1 GTSNPN and CDR2 SVGIG (reference sequence). Trimming took off 4 bases at V and 3 bases at J, with 12 bases between the two ends. The CDR3 DNA follows: TGTGCCTGGACCAAGGACAGATACACTGAAGCTTTCTTT. Translation gives CAWTKDRYTEAFF.

This chain connects TRBV5-1 to TRBJ2-7; the D gene is possibly TRBD1 (5 bases). CDR3 length: 17 residues. Germline lookup yields CDR1 SGHRS and CDR2 YFSETQ. V was pared by 1 base and J by 3 bases, with 20 bases between. This CDR3 is CASSLSAGIEGIYEQYF. DNA of the CDR3: TGCGCCAGCAGCTTGAGTGCAGGGATCGAAGGTATCTACGAGCAGTACTTC.

There are a few counts of this clone. The chain joins TRBV19 to TRBJ1-1; unclear D gene. V dropped 7 bases and J dropped 0 bases, with 12 bases sitting between them. CDR1 is LNHDA, CDR2 SQIVND, per germline (reference sequence). The CDR3 extends over 14 amino acids. The CDR3 protein is CASKSGEMNTEAFF. The CDR3 coding sequence is TGTGCCAGTAAGTCCGGGGAAATGAACACTGAAGCTTTCTTT.

This chain connects TRBV10-3 to TRBJ1-2; possible D gene TRBD1, 6 bases. Between the trimmed V and J ends, which lost 3 bases and 14 bases, there was a span of 19 bases. Germline values: CDR1 ENHRY, CDR2 SYGVKD. The CDR3 is 13 amino acids. The chain's CDR3 is CAISEFDYKTGTF. CDR3 bases: TGTGCCATCAGTGAATTTGATTATAAGACAGGAACCTTC.

This clone was seen only a few times. This chain joins TRBV30 and TRBJ1-6, with D perhaps matching TRBD1 (5 bases). Germline CDR1 reads GTSNPN; CDR2 reads SVGIG (reference sequence). The CDR3 runs 13 residues. Deletions cut 6 bases from V and 7 bases from J, with 13 bases between. CDR3 sequence: CACARAYNSPLHF. CDR3 coding DNA: TGTGCCTGCGCCAGGGCTTACAATTCACCCCTCCACTTT.

This clone occurred once. V usage is TRBV19 and J usage is TRBJ2-1, with 8 bases matching TRBD2. Unmatched junction bases numbered 7, after V lost 3 bases and J lost 3 bases. Germline V gives CDR1 LNHDA, CDR2 SQIVND (reference sequence). CDR3 length equals 16 residues. The DNA for the CDR3 is TGTGCCAGTAGTATGGGCGGCGGGGGGATCTACAATGAGCAGTTCTTC. This sequence encodes CASSMGGGGIYNEQFF.

The chain recombines TRBV14 with TRBJ1-2; perhaps TRBD1 as D (6 bases). In germline, CDR1 is SGHDN, CDR2 FVKESK. The germline V and J ends were trimmed by 1 base and 8 bases, with 14 bases remaining between them. The length of the CDR3 is 14 residues. CDR3 region: CASSQAAGVGGYTF. CDR3 DNA: TGTGCCAGCAGCCAAGCAGCAGGGGTAGGGGGCTACACCTTC.

V usage is TRBV20-1 and J usage is TRBJ2-1; D unclear. The CDR3 runs to 11 residues. The V end was cut by 1 base, the J end by 7 bases, with 5 bases between. Germline-derived CDR1 and CDR2 are DFQATT and SNEGSKA (reference sequence). CDR3 sequence: CSARGRNEQFF. As DNA, the CDR3 is TGCAGTGCTAGAGGAAGAAATGAGCAGTTCTTC.

The rearrangement uses TRBV6-5 and TRBJ1-1; D uncertain. The CDR3 sequence is 16 residues long. V was cut by 0 bases and J by 1 base, with 12 bases left in between. Germline loops: CDR1 MNHEY, CDR2 SVGAGI. CDR3 loop: CASSYSTRRSNTEAFF. Written as DNA, the CDR3 is TGTGCCAGCAGTTACTCGACTAGGAGATCGAACACTGAAGCTTTCTTT.

The chain couples TRBV4-1 to TRBJ2-7; D tentatively fits TRBD1 or TRBD2 (5 bases each). This CDR3 is 14 amino acids long. Trimming pared 1 base from V and 1 base from J, leaving 8 bases between. Germline V gene lookup returns CDR1 MGHRA and CDR2 YSYEKL. CDR3: CASSQGGASYEQYF. The DNA for the CDR3 is TGCGCCAGCAGCCAAGGAGGGGCATCCTACGAGCAGTACTTC.

This clone has more than one count but fewer than ten. The chain links TRBV28 to TRBJ1-2; D perhaps matches TRBD1 (6 bases). The CDR3 is 13 amino acids. V lost 6 bases and J lost 4, with 12 bases in between. Germline values: CDR1 MDHEN, CDR2 SYDVKM. CDR3 region: CASRAGGSYGYTF. For the CDR3, the DNA is TGTGCCAGCAGGGCGGGGGGCAGCTATGGCTACACCTTC.

The rearrangement joins TRBV7-2 to TRBJ2-1, with D possibly matching TRBD2 (6 bases). The germline V gene has CDR1 SGHTA and CDR2 FQGNSA. Trimming took off 5 bases at V and 4 bases at J, with 18 bases between the two ends. This CDR3 region has 16 residues. This CDR3 is CASSPRGGWKYNEQFF. In DNA, the CDR3 is TGTGCCAGCAGCCCCCGAGGAGGGTGGAAATACAATGAGCAGTTCTTC.

DNA for the CDR3: TGTGCCAGCAGTGCCCGGACTAGCGGAGCTTACAATGAGCAGTTCTTC. Its translation is CASSARTSGAYNEQFF. The rearrangement joins TRBV2 to TRBJ2-1, with 10 nucleotides matching TRBD2. The CDR3 length is 16 residues. Germline loops: CDR1 SNHLY, CDR2 FYNNEI. The J segment lost 4 bases and the V segment lost 4 bases, leaving 7 bases of the junction unmatched.

The chain uses TRBV3-1 (or the pseudogene TRBV3-2) and TRBJ1-4; TRBD1 matches at 9 bases. CDR3 length equals 14 residues. J gave up 7 bases and V 3 bases, and 3 bases lay outside the gene matches. CDR1 and CDR2 from the germline V gene are LGHDT and YNNKEL (reference sequence). The CDR3 here is CASSQGQGREKLFF. DNA for the CDR3: TGTGCCAGCAGCCAGGGACAGGGACGTGAAAAACTGTTTTTT.

Regarding this clone: Relative to the germline gene, one junction end is altered; a read error may explain this. This chain joins TRBV18 and TRBJ2-4; TRBD2 agrees at 8 bases. The germline gives CDR1 KGHSH, CDR2 LQKENI. The CDR3 has 14 amino acids. The CDR3 sequence: CASSPPGGGNIQYF. The CDR3 DNA reads as TGTGCCAGCTCCCCACCCGGGGGGGGAAACATTCAGTACTTC.

This chain joins TRBV5-1 and TRBJ1-1, with 7 nucleotides matching TRBD1. CDR3 length: 13 residues. CDR1 and CDR2 (germline): SGHRS, YFSETQ. Trimming at V came to 0 bases and at J to 5 bases, leaving 1 base not matched to a gene. The CDR3 reads CASSLGRGTEAFF. The CDR3 DNA sequence: TGCGCCAGCAGCTTGGGCAGGGGGACTGAAGCTTTCTTT.